Shown below are 24 T cell receptor beta chains from a single sample sequenced in a study of vaccination effects on CD4 cells after COVID-19. The method was immunoSEQ multiplex PCR; TCRdb's version includes in-frame clones alone and lacks a portion of them. Here the sample spans 20,000 to 25,000 clones, more than 80% being singletons. These TCRs' antigens remain unknown. Peptide-pool stimulation followed by sequencing identified expanded antigen-specific CD4+ clonotypes in the ViraFEST assay. Culture lasted under 13 days before CD4+ T cell isolation. Everyone in the study got two shots of either the BNT162b2 or mRNA-1273 vaccine. The sequenced sample was CD4+ T cells from PBMCs cultured with SARS-CoV-2 spike peptides, obtained after COVID-19 vaccination. These receptors were taken from a human donor who received a COVID-19 vaccine. Some clones in this sample may be carry-over from other donors' samples.

This sequence joins TRBV4-1 and TRBJ2-1, with 13 bases matching TRBD2. V shed 4 bases, J shed 4 bases, and the junction held 7 bases outside the gene matches. The germline V gene has CDR1 MGHRA and CDR2 YSYEKL. This CDR3 has 17 residues. In DNA, the CDR3 is TGCGCCAGCAGCCGCCAACTAGCGGGGGGGGGTTACAATGAGCAGTTCTTC. This translates into CASSRQLAGGGYNEQFF.

This sequence joins TRBV5-1 and TRBJ2-5; D possibly corresponds to TRBD2 (6 bases). This CDR3 comprises 13 residues. Deletions cut 0 bases from V and 4 bases from J, with 7 bases between. Germline values: CDR1 SGHRS, CDR2 YFSETQ. CDR3 sequence reads: CASSLGGIETQYF. In DNA, the CDR3 is TGCGCCAGCAGCTTGGGCGGGATAGAGACCCAGTACTTC. Combining the CDR3 with reference TRBV5-1 and TRBJ2-5 gives the whole variable domain KAGVTQTPRYLIKTRGQQVTLSCSPISGHRSVSWYQQTPGQGLQFLFEYFSETQRNKGNFPGRFSGRQFSNSRSEMNVSTLELGDSALYLCASSLGGIETQYFGPGTRLLVL.

This chain connects TRBV19 to TRBJ1-2; 11 nucleotides align to TRBD1. V was clipped by 6 bases and J by 4 bases; unmatched bases: 7. The CDR3 loop spans 15 amino acids. Germline loops: CDR1 LNHDA, CDR2 SQIVND (reference sequence). Here the CDR3 reads CASRPDRGRGYGYTF. The CDR3 DNA reads as TGTGCCAGTAGGCCGGACAGGGGGCGAGGCTATGGCTACACCTTC.

J is TRBJ1-1 and V is TRBV6-5, with D tentatively TRBD1 (5 bases). The V end lost 5 bases, the J end lost 1 base, and 11 bases lay between the germline ends. The CDR3 consists of 14 residues. Germline V gene data show CDR1 as MNHEY and CDR2 as SVGAGI. CDR3 sequence (DNA): TGTGCCAGCAGTCGGGACTCCCGGAACACTGAAGCTTTCTTT. Protein sequence: CASSRDSRNTEAFF.

The CDR3 sequence: CASSLYNEQFF. CDR3 sequence (DNA): TGTGCCAGCAGCCTGTACAATGAGCAGTTCTTC. The rearrangement links TRBV3-1 (or the pseudogene TRBV3-2) to TRBJ2-1, with D unresolved. Trimming pared 4 bases from V and 4 bases from J, leaving 2 bases between. The V gene's germline CDR1 is LGHDT and CDR2 YNNKEL (reference sequence). The CDR3 has 11 residues.

The V gene is TRBV21-1, the J gene TRBJ2-7; whether TRBD1, the table's D call, matches the DNA was not checked. TRBV21-1 is recorded as a pseudogene. CDR3 length: 15 amino acids. The CDR3 spells CASSYRDRGLHEQYV. CDR3 nucleotides: TGTGCCAGCAGCTACCGGGACAGGGGGCTTCACGAGCAGTACGTC.

This clone is deemed medium-sized. This chain links TRBV2 with TRBJ1-5, with 10 bases identical to TRBD1. This CDR3 has 12 amino acids. The germline gives CDR1 SNHLY, CDR2 FYNNEI. The V segment lost 9 bases and the J segment 7 bases; nucleotides outside the gene matches: 3. The CDR3 spells CARGQGSQPQHF. CDR3 nucleotides: TGTGCCAGGGGACAGGGGAGCCAGCCCCAGCATTTT.

This chain joins TRBV19 and TRBJ2-7; 7 bases line up with TRBD1. Germline trimming cut 9 bases from V and 5 bases from J; bases unmatched to any gene: 13. Germline V gene sequence: CDR1 LNHDA, CDR2 SQIVND (reference sequence). This CDR3 has 14 residues. CDR3 bases: TGTGCCAGGTATTACCGGACAGGCTGCCACGAGCAGTACGTC. Translation: CARYYRTGCHEQYV.

This chain links TRBV2 with TRBJ1-1; D unclear. This CDR3 spans 16 amino acids. The V end lost 0 bases, the J end lost 8 bases, and 19 bases lay between the germline ends. Per the germline V gene, CDR1 is SNHLY and CDR2 is FYNNEI. CDR3 region: CASSEAPRTLTGEAFF. The DNA for the CDR3 is TGTGCCAGCAGTGAAGCGCCCAGGACCTTAACTGGGGAAGCTTTCTTT.

The rearrangement joins TRBV6-2 or TRBV6-3 to TRBJ2-1, with TRBD2 matching over 11 bases. Per the germline V gene, CDR1 is MNHEY and CDR2 is SVGEGT. With 3 bases clipped from V and 6 bases from J, the junction kept 13 bases outside the gene matches. The CDR3 runs to 18 residues. CDR3 coding DNA: TGTGCCAGCAGTTATTCGAAGGCTAGCGGGGGGATTCCCAATGAGCAGTTCTTC. Its translation is CASSYSKASGGIPNEQFF.

The V gene is TRBV6-5, the J gene TRBJ2-7; D is uncertain. Trimming took 6 bases from V and 2 from J, leaving 11 bases between them. This CDR3 is 13 amino acids long. Per the germline V gene, CDR1 is MNHEY and CDR2 is SVGAGI. The CDR3 sequence: CASSHDRTYEQYV. CDR3 DNA: TGTGCCAGCAGCCATGACCGCACCTACGAGCAGTACGTC.

The chain recombines TRBV5-1 with TRBJ2-5; 9 bases line up with TRBD1. The CDR3 totals 16 residues. Germline lookup yields CDR1 SGHRS and CDR2 YFSETQ. The junction had 7 bases not matched to a gene; V was cut back by 0 bases and J by 4 bases. The CDR3 DNA is TGCGCCAGCAGCTTGGATGGGACAGGGCTCGGAGAGACCCAGTACTTC. This gives the protein CASSLDGTGLGETQYF.

V usage is TRBV7-2 and J usage is TRBJ2-3; 7 bases fit TRBD2. Germline CDR1 SGHTA, CDR2 FQGNSA. With 1 base clipped from V and 5 bases from J, the junction kept 3 bases outside the gene matches. The CDR3 is 14 residues long. The CDR3 nucleotides are TGTGCCAGCAGCTTAGGGGCGGGGGTAGATACGCAGTATTTT. Protein product: CASSLGAGVDTQYF.

The CDR3 DNA sequence: TGCGCCAGCAGCTTAGCAGGGCTGGGCTATGGCTACACCTTC. As protein: CASSLAGLGYGYTF. The chain has TRBV5-1 and TRBJ1-2; possibly TRBD1 for D (5 bases). This CDR3 has 14 residues. With 2 bases removed from V and 4 bases from J, the gap between germline ends came to 12 bases. Per the germline V gene, CDR1 is SGHRS and CDR2 is YFSETQ.

V is TRBV18 and J is TRBJ1-6; D not resolved. This CDR3 has 16 residues. The V end was cut by 1 base, the J end by 7 bases, with 14 bases between. CDR1 and CDR2 (germline): KGHSH, LQKENI. The CDR3 loop is CASSPRASQQNSPLHF. CDR3 sequence (DNA): TGTGCCAGCTCACCACGGGCGTCCCAGCAGAATTCACCCCTCCACTTT.

This rearrangement joins TRBV15 to TRBJ1-2; D is possibly TRBD1 (6 bases). The CDR3 loop spans 16 amino acids. Trimming pared 3 bases from V and 3 bases from J, leaving 17 bases between. Germline V gene lookup returns CDR1 LNHNV and CDR2 YYDKDF (reference sequence). DNA of the CDR3: TGTGCCACCAGCAGTTTCTACGGGGGGGCTGACTATGGCTACACCTTC. It yields the protein CATSSFYGGADYGYTF.

This sequence joins TRBV19 and TRBJ1-4, with TRBD1 as a possible D gene (5 bases). CDR3 length equals 15 residues. Germline V gives CDR1 LNHDA, CDR2 SQIVND (reference sequence). V was shortened by 5 bases and J by 5 bases, with 15 bases between the two germline ends. The CDR3 DNA sequence: TGTGCCAGTAGTCTCCTACGGGGCAAAAATGAAAAACTGTTTTTT. Translating gives CASSLLRGKNEKLFF.

This chain joins TRBV28 and TRBJ2-3; 13 positions agree with TRBD2. CDR3 length: 17 residues. Germline CDR1 MDHEN, CDR2 SYDVKM. V shed 6 bases and J 3 bases; nucleotides not matched to a gene: 9. CDR3 loop: CASSRLGTSGETDTQYF. CDR3 bases: TGTGCCAGCAGCCGACTCGGGACTAGCGGGGAGACAGATACGCAGTATTTT.

The CDR3, as DNA: TGTGCCTGGAGTGTAGAGCTCGGCGAGCGAAAGTTCTTC. Translation: CAWSVELGERKFF. The chain uses TRBV30 and TRBJ2-1; unclear D gene. Per germline, CDR1 GTSNPN and CDR2 SVGIG (reference sequence). The CDR3 covers 13 residues. With 0 bases removed from V and 14 bases from J, the gap between germline ends came to 17 bases.

This chain links TRBV18 with TRBJ2-1, with 7 nucleotides matching TRBD2. Germline V gene lookup returns CDR1 KGHSH and CDR2 LQKENI. V gave up 6 bases and J gave up 0 bases; unmatched junction bases: 5. This CDR3 has 15 amino acids. The chain's CDR3 is CASSLSGFSYNEQFF. CDR3 in DNA: TGTGCCAGCTCCCTTAGCGGGTTCTCCTACAATGAGCAGTTCTTC.

The genes are TRBV10-2 and TRBJ2-2, with TRBD1 matching over 7 bases. CDR1 and CDR2 from the germline V gene are WSHSY and SAAADI. V gave up 7 bases and J gave up 0 bases; unmatched junction bases: 2. The CDR3 extends over 14 amino acids. CDR3 sequence (DNA): TGCGCCAGCACCGGGACAGCGAACACCGGGGAGCTGTTTTTT. This gives the protein CASTGTANTGELFF.

The rearrangement joins TRBV7-8 to TRBJ1-6, with a weak D call TRBD1 (5 bases). Per germline, CDR1 SGHVS and CDR2 FQNEAQ. Trimming took 5 bases from V and 8 from J, leaving 13 bases between them. The CDR3 length is 14 residues. CDR3 in DNA: TGTGCCAGCAGCCTAGAGGGACGGGATTCACCCCTCCACTTT. Translation: CASSLEGRDSPLHF.

The rearrangement joins TRBV9 to TRBJ2-7; 7 nucleotides align to TRBD1. Per germline, CDR1 SGDLS and CDR2 YYNGEE. The CDR3 runs 15 residues. V was clipped by 3 bases and J by 4 bases; unmatched bases: 10. The CDR3 loop reads CASSGSYGTAYEQYV. For the CDR3, the DNA is TGTGCCAGCAGCGGGAGTTACGGGACAGCTTACGAGCAGTACGTC.

CDR3 protein: CASSLEAQGALNEQFF. CDR3 in DNA: TGTGCCAGCAGCTTAGAGGCACAGGGGGCCCTCAATGAGCAGTTCTTC. The chain joins TRBV7-2 to TRBJ2-1; TRBD1 matches at 9 bases. The ends lost 1 base at V and 6 bases at J; junction bases unmatched: 7. The germline V gene encodes CDR1 SGHTA and CDR2 FQGNSA. The CDR3 runs 16 residues.